This T cell receptor beta chain was sequenced in a study of cytomegalovirus exposure and HLA in healthy donors. The PCR employed 60 Vbeta primers together with 13 Jbeta primers. TCRdb keeps only in-frame clones here, not all; method: immunoSEQ multiplex PCR. The sample lists 150,000 or so clones, 84% occurring once. For this clone: Its cognate antigen is unknown.

Findings and caveats of the study: A later analysis appeared to link common viral pathogens to several of the most significant clusters. Near-uniform donor sequencing depth was presumed by presence/absence analyses.

Sequenced input: PBMCs. The TCR originated in a man aged 25-45 years in good health and CMV-seronegative.

CDR3 region: CASSRQGADSPLHF. For the CDR3, the DNA is TGTGCCAGCAGCCGACAGGGGGCGGATTCACCCCTCCACTTT. The chain recombines TRBV6-5 with TRBJ1-6, with 10 bases matching TRBD1. The V and J ends lost 6 bases and 8 bases, in that order; junction bases with no gene match: 4. Per the germline V gene, CDR1 is MNHEY and CDR2 is SVGAGI. CDR3 length: 14 residues.